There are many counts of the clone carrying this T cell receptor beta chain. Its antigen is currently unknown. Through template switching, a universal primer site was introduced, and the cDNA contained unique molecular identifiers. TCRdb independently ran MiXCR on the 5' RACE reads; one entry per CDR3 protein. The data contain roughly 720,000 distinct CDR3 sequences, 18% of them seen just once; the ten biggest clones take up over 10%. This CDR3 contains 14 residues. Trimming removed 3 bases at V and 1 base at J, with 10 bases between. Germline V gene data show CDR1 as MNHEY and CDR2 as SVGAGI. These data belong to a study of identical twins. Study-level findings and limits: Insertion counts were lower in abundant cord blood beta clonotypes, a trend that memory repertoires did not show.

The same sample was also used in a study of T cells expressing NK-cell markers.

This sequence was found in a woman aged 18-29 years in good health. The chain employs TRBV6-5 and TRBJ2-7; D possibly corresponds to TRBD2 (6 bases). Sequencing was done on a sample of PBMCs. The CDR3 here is CASSYGGASYEQYF. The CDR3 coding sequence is TGTGCCAGCAGTTATGGCGGGGCATCCTACGAGCAGTACTTC.